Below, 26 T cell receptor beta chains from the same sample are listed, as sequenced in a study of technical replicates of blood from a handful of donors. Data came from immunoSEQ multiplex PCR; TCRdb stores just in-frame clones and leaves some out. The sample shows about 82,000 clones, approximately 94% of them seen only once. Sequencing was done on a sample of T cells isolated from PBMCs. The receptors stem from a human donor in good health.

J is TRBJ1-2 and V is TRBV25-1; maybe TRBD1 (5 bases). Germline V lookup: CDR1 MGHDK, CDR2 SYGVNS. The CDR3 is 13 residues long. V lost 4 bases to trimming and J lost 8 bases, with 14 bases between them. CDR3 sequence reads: CASSVPGRRGYTF. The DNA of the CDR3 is TGTGCCAGCAGTGTCCCAGGGAGGAGGGGCTACACCTTC.

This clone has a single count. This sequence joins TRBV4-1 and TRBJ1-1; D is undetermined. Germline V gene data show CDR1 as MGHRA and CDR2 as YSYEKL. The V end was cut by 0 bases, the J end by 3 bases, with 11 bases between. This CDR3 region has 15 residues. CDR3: CASSQDMRVDTEAFF. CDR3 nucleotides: TGCGCCAGCAGCCAAGATATGAGGGTTGACACTGAAGCTTTCTTT.

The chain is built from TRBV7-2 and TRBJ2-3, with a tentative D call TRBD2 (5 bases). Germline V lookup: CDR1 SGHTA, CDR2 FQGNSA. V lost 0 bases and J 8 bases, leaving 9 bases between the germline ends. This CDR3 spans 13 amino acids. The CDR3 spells CASSLAGVGTQYF. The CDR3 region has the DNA TGTGCCAGCAGCTTAGCGGGAGTGGGTACGCAGTATTTT.

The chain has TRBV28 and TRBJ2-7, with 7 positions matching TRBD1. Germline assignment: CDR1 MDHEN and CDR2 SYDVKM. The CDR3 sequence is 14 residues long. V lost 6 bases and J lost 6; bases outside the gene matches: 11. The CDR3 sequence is CASSPLGDRIEQYF. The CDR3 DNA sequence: TGTGCCAGCAGCCCTCTAGGGGACAGAATCGAGCAGTACTTC. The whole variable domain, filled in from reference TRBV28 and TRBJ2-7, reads DVKVTQSSRYLVKRTGEKVFLECVQDMDHENMFWYRQDPGLGLRLIYFSYDVKMKEKGDIPEGYSVSREKKERFSLILESASTNQTSMYLCASSPLGDRIEQYFGPGTRLTVT.

The CDR3, as DNA: TGTGCCTGGAGTGTACCCGCAAGAGACAGGGAAAACTATGGCTACACCTTC. Its protein is CAWSVPARDRENYGYTF. J is TRBJ1-2 and V is TRBV30; 7 nucleotides line up with TRBD1. The CDR3 sequence is 17 residues long. CDR1 is GTSNPN and CDR2 is SVGIG in the germline V gene (reference sequence). J lost 2 bases, V lost 0 bases, and 12 bases had no gene match.

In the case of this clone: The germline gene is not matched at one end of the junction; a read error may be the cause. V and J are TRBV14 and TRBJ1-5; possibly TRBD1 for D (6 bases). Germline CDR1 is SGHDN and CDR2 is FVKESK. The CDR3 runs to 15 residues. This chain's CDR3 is CVSSQRTVGDQPQHF. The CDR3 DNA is TGTGTCAGCAGCCAAAGGACAGTGGGGGATCAGCCCCAGCATTTT.

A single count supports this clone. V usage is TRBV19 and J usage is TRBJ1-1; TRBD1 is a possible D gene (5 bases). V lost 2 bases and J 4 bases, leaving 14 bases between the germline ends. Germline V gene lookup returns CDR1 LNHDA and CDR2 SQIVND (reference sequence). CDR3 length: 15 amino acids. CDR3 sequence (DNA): TGTGCCAGTAGTATATTCGGGACTTCGAGCACTGAAGCTTTCTTT. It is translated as CASSIFGTSSTEAFF.

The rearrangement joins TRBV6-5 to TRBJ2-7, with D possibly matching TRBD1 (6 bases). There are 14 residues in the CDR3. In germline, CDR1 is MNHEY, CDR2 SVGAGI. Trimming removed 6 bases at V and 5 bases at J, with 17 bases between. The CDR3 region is CASRPDRRRNEQYF. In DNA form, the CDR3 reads TGTGCCAGCAGACCCGACAGGCGCAGGAACGAGCAGTACTTC.

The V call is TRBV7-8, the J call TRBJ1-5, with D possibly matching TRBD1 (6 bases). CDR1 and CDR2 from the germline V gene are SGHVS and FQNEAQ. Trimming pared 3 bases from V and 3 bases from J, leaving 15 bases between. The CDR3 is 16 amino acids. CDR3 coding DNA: TGTGCCAGCAGCTTGACCCACAGGGAATTCAATCAGCCCCAGCATTTT. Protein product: CASSLTHREFNQPQHF.

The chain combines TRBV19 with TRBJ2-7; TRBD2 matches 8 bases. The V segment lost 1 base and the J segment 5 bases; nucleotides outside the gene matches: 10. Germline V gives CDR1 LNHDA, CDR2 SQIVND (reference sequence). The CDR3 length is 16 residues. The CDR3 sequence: CASSIGEREIRDEQYF. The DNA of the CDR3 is TGTGCCAGTAGTATAGGAGAGCGGGAGATCCGGGACGAGCAGTACTTC.

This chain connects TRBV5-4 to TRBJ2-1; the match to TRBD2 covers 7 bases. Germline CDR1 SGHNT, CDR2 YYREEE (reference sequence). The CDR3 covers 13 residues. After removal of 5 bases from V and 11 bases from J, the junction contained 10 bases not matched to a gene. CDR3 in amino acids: CASSPGTTVKQFF. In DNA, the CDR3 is TGTGCCAGCAGTCCTGGGACTACGGTAAAGCAGTTCTTC.

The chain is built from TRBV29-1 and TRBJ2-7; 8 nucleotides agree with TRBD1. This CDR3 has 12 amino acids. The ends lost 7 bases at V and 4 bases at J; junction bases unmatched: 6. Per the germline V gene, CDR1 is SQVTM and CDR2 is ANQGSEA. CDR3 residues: CSADGQGYEQYF. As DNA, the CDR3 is TGCAGCGCAGATGGACAGGGATACGAGCAGTACTTC.

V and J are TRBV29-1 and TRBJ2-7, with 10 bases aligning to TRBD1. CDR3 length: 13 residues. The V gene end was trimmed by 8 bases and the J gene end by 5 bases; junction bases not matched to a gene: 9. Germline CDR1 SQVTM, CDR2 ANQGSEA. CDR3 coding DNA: TGCAGCTCATACTCCGGGACAGGGGACGAGCAGTACTTC. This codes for CSSYSGTGDEQYF.

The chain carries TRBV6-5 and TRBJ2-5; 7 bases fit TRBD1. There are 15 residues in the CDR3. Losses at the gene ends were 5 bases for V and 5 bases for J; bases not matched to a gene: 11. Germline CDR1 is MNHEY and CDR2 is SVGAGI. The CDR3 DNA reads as TGTGCCAGCAGTAAAGACAGGGAAGGCTTGGAGACCCAGTACTTC. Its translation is CASSKDREGLETQYF.

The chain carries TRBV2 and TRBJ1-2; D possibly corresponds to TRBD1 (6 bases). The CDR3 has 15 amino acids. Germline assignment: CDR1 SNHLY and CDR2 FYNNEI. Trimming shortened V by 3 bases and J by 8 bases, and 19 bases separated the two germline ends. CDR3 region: CASSEMRSGAQGYTF. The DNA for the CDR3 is TGTGCCAGCAGTGAGATGAGGTCAGGGGCGCAGGGCTACACCTTC.

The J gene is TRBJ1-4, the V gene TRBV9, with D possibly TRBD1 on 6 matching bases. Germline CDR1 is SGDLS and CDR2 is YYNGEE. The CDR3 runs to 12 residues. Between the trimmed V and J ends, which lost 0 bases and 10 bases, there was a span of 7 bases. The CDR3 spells CASSVEGGKLFF. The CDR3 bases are TGTGCCAGCAGCGTAGAAGGGGGAAAACTGTTTTTT.

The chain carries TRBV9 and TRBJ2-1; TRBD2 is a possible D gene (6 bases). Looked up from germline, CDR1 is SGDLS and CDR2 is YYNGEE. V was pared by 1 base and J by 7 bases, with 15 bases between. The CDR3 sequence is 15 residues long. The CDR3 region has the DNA TGTGCCAGCAGCGTATCCCCGGGGGAGCGTAATGAGCAGTTCTTC. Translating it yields CASSVSPGERNEQFF.

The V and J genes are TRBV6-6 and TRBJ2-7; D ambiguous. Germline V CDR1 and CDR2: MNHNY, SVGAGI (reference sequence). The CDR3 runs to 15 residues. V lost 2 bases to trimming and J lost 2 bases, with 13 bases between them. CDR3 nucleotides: TGTGCCAGCAGTTACGGCGGCGAAACCCCCTACGAGCAGTACTTC. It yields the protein CASSYGGETPYEQYF.

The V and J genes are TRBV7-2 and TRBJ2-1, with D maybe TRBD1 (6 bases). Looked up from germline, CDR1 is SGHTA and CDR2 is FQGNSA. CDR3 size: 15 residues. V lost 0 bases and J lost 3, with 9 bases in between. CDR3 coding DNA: TGTGCCAGCAGCTTAGCCGGGACAAGCTACAATGAGCAGTTCTTC. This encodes CASSLAGTSYNEQFF.

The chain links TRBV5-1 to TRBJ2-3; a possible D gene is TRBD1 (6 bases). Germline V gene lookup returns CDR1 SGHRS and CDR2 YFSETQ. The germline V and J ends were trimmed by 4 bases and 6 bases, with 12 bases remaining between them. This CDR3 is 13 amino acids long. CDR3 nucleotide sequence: TGCGCCAGCAGCCTACAGGGTGGGGATACGCAGTATTTT. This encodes CASSLQGGDTQYF.

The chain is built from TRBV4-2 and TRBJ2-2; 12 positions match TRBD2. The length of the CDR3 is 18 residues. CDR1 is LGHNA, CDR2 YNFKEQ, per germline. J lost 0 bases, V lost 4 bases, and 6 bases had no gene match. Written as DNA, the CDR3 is TGTGCCAGCAGCCCGGATCTAGCGGGAGGGGCGAACACCGGGGAGCTGTTTTTT. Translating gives CASSPDLAGGANTGELFF.

The DNA of the CDR3 is TGTGCCAGCAGCGTAGCACCAGGGAACATGAACACTGAAGCTTTCTTT. Its translation: CASSVAPGNMNTEAFF. The chain links TRBV9 to TRBJ1-1; possible D gene TRBD1, 5 bases. Germline assignment: CDR1 SGDLS and CDR2 YYNGEE. This CDR3 comprises 16 residues. V lost 0 bases and J lost 0, with 12 bases in between.

The CDR3 loop reads CASSRTPSSYEQYF. The CDR3, as DNA: TGCGCCAGCAGCCGGACTCCCAGCTCCTACGAGCAGTACTTC. The chain is built from TRBV4-1 and TRBJ2-7, with D possibly being TRBD2 (5 bases). Between the trimmed V and J ends, which lost 4 bases and 0 bases, there was a span of 10 bases. CDR3 length: 14 amino acids. Germline V gives CDR1 MGHRA, CDR2 YSYEKL.

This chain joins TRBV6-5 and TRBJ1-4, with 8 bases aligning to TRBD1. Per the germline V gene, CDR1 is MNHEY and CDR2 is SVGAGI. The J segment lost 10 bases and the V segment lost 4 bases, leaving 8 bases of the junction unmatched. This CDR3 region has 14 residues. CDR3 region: CASSWGTGGGKLFF. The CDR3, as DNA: TGTGCCAGCAGTTGGGGGACAGGAGGCGGAAAACTGTTTTTT.

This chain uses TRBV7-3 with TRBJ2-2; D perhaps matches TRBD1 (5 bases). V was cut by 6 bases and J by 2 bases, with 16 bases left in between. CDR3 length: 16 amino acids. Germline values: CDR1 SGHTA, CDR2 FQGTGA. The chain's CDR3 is CASSSAGSRNTGELFF. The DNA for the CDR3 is TGTGCCAGCAGTTCAGCAGGGTCTAGAAACACCGGGGAGCTGTTTTTT.

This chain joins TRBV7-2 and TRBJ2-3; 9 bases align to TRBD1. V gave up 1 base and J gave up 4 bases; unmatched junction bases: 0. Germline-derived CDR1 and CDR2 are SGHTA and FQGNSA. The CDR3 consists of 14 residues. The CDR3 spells CASSLGQGADTQYF. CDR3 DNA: TGTGCCAGCAGCTTAGGACAGGGGGCAGATACGCAGTATTTT.